This T cell receptor (beta chain) emerged from a study of cytomegalovirus exposure and HLA in healthy donors. Study-level results: Follow-up analysis seemed to connect common viral pathogens with several of the most significant clusters identified. Excluded: some indistinguishable V segments such as TRBV6-2 and TRBV6-3. Through in vitro validation, three CMV-associated chains were shown to be specific for CMV antigens.

In the PCR, 60 Vbeta and 13 Jbeta primers were used. The protocol was immunoSEQ multiplex PCR, while the TCRdb copy is restricted to in-frame clones and leaves out a portion. In the table there are under 200,000 clones, about 84% of which are singletons. Germline CDR1 SGHTA, CDR2 FQGNSA. This CDR3 has 15 residues. V shed 5 bases and J 2 bases; nucleotides not matched to a gene: 6. As regards this clone: Antigen specificity is unknown. This same CDR3 is encoded by further DNA sequences in the sample.

The chain recombines TRBV7-2 with TRBJ2-5; 9 bases are a match to TRBD2. The receptor's source is a man aged 50 or older in good health and CMV-seropositive. The sequencing sample was made of PBMCs. In DNA form, the CDR3 reads TGTGCCAGCAGCCCTGGGACTAGCCTACAAGAGACCCAGTACTTC. Its translation is CASSPGTSLQETQYF.